The source of this T cell receptor beta chain is a study of Ad26.COV2.S vaccination and SARS-CoV-2 variants. Study summary: Dosing was one shot or two shots 56 days apart. Points from the study as a whole: Vaccinated and placebo-treated recipients had similar non-spike TCR breadth. Analytic work on TCR breadth and depth might have understated the full extent of total T cell responses.

As to this clone: What it binds is not known.

Method: immunoSEQ multiplex PCR; TCRdb's copy keeps in-frame clones and lacks some. Among hundreds of thousands of clones listed, roughly 86% were seen once. This sample's treatment: over 15 received Ad26.COV2.S at low or high dose, single or two shots; about 5 received placebo; per-sample allocation not given. Samples came from day 63 after the first vaccine or placebo injection. Vaccine was an Ad26 vector expressing Wuhan-strain SARS-CoV-2 spike. This CDR3 contains 15 residues. CDR1 LNHDA and CDR2 SQIVND come from the germline V gene (reference sequence). The J segment lost 6 bases and the V segment lost 0 bases, leaving 0 bases of the junction unmatched.

The chain joins TRBV19 to TRBJ2-2; 11 nucleotides line up with TRBD1. This specimen consisted of peripheral blood, obtained in a trial of Ad26.COV2.S vaccine versus placebo. The source is a person aged 18-60 years who received the Ad26.COV2.S COVID-19 vaccine or a placebo. CDR3 protein: CASSIEDRGPGELFF. The DNA for the CDR3 is TGTGCCAGTAGTATAGAGGACAGGGGGCCCGGGGAGCTGTTTTTT.